This T cell receptor (beta chain) stems from a study of T-cell reconstitution after alpha-beta-depleted transplantation in children (dated by TCRdb to the mid-2010s). About the investigation overall: Using TCR repertoire profiling, the study quantitatively followed how T-cell immune reconstitution unfolded in children after TCRalphabeta/CD19-depleted allogeneic hematopoietic cell transplantation.

According to the germline V gene, CDR1 reads SGHTA and CDR2 reads FQGNSA. From cysteine to phenylalanine, the CDR3 is 17 amino acids long. The CDR3 DNA has 51 bases and is translated from base 1. V is clipped by 1 base and J by 2 bases, and the sequence between their germline boundaries is 15 bases long. Library method: PCR. Sequencing relied on an Illumina HiSeq 2500. Molecular barcoding was employed in the preparation of TCR libraries, with unique molecular identifiers being used to normalize TCRbeta repertoire quantification. The public reads were reanalyzed by TCRdb: fastp trimming at Q25, MiXCR alignment, in-frame beta chains only. CDR3 protein sequences are deduplicated, and each keeps its most common genes and DNA. A total of approximately 400,000 distinct CDR3 sequences appear in this sample, approximately 11% of them only once. 4.5% to 6.5% of the sample comes from the top ten. At least ten counts were recorded for this clonotype. Its antigen remains unidentified. Per-nucleotide qualities are absent, and no much larger clonotype sits a single base away.

The material was PBMCs from the stem cell graft donor, obtained from the stem cell graft. This TCR was sampled from a human donor who donated a stem cell graft to a child with acute myeloid leukemia. The sequence links TRBV7-2 to TRBJ1-5; no confident D gene assignment can be made. The CDR3 amino acid sequence is: CASSLVGMRQGNQPQHF. The DNA sequence reads TGTGCCAGCAGCTTAGTGGGGATGCGGCAGGGCAATCAGCCCCAGCATTTT.